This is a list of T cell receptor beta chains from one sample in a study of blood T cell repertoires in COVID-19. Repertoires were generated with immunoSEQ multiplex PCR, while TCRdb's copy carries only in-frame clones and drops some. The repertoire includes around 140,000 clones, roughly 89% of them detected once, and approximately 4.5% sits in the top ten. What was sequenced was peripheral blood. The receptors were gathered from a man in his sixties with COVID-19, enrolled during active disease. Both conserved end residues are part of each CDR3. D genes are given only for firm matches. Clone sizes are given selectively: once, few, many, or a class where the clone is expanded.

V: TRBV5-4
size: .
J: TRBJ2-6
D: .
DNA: TGTGCCAGCAGCACCAGGGTTGTCTCTGGGGCCAACGTCCTGACTTTC
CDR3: CASSTRVVSGANVLTF

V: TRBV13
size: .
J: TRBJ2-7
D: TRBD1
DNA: TGTGCCAGCAGCTCAAGACAGGGTAACTACGAGCAGTACTTC
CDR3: CASSSRQGNYEQYF

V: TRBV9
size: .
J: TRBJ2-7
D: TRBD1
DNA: TGTGCCAGCAGCCCCGGGACAGTGGCTTACGAGCAGTACTTC
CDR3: CASSPGTVAYEQYF

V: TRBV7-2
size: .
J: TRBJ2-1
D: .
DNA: TGTGCCAGCAGCTTAGTTGCAGGTTTGAATGAGCAGTTCTTC
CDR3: CASSLVAGLNEQFF

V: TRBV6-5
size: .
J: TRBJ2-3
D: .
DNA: TGTGCCAGCAGTCAGGACAGAAGGACAGATACGCAGTATTTT
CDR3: CASSQDRRTDTQYF

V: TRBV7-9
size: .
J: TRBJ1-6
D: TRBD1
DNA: TGTGCCAGCAGCTTAGGACCGGGACAGGGGGCAAATTCACCCCTCCACTTT
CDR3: CASSLGPGQGANSPLHF

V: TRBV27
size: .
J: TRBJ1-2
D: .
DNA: TGTGCCAGCAGCGATAGACCGGGATCGGGGTATGGCTACACCTTC
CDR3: CASSDRPGSGYGYTF

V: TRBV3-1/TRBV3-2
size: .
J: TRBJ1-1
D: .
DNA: TGTGCCAGCAGCCAAGTTCCAGGAACCCACACTGAAGCTTTCTTT
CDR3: CASSQVPGTHTEAFF

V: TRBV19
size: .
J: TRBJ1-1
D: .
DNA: TGTGCCAGTAGTATGGGCCCGGGAGGGGGGCGCTTTATGGTGAACACTGAAGCTTTCTTT
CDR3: CASSMGPGGGRFMVNTEAFF

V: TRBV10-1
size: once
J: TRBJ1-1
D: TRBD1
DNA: TGCGCCAGCTCAAGACAGGGCCGGAACACTGAAGCTTTCTTT
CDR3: CASSRQGRNTEAFF

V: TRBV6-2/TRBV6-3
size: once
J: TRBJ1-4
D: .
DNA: TGTGCCAGCAGTTCAAACCCGGCAACTAATGAAAAACTGTTTTTT
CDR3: CASSSNPATNEKLFF

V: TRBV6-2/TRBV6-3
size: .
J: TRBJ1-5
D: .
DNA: TGTGCCAGCAGTTACACCCCCCCAGGGATCAATCAGCCCCAGCATTTT
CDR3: CASSYTPPGINQPQHF

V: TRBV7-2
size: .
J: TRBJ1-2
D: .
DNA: TGTGCCAGCAGCTTAGCCGCGTCTATTAACTATGGCTACACCTTC
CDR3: CASSLAASINYGYTF

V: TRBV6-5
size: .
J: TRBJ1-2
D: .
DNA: TGTGCCAGCAGTTACGACATCTACTATGGCTACACCTTC
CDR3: CASSYDIYYGYTF

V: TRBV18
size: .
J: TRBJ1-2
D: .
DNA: TGTGCCAGCTCACCACCTGCCCAGACAGGTTCGGTCGGCTACACCTTC
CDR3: CASSPPAQTGSVGYTF

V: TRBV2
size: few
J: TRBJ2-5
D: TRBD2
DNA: TGTGCCAGCAGTGAAGCGCGGGGGAGAGGAGAAGAGACCCAGTACTTC
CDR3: CASSEARGRGEETQYF

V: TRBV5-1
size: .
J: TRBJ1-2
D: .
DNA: TGCGCCAGCAGCTTGGATCAGGGTGCAAACTATGGCTACACCTTC
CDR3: CASSLDQGANYGYTF

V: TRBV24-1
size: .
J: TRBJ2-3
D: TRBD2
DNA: TGTGCCACCAGTGATGGGGACTACTTAGCAGATACGCAGTATTTT
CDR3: CATSDGDYLADTQYF

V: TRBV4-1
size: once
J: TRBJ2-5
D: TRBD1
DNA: TGCGCCAGCAGCCAAGATCCGGACAGGGGCCAGCGAGAGACCCAGTACTTC
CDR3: CASSQDPDRGQRETQYF

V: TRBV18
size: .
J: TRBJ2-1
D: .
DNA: TGTGCCAGCTCACCCTCGGGTCTCTACAATGAGCAGTTCTTC
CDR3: CASSPSGLYNEQFF

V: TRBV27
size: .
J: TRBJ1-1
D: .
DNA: TGTGCCAGTAAAGTTGGGGGGGGTACTGAAGCTTTCTTT
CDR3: CASKVGGGTEAFF

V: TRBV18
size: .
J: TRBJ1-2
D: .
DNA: TGTGCCAGCTCACCACCGTGGAGCACAGGAAGGTTCTATGGCTACACCTTC
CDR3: CASSPPWSTGRFYGYTF

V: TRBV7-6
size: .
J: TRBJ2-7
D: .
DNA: TGTGCCAGCAGCTTAGGAAAGACCGGGACCTACGAGCAGTACTTC
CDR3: CASSLGKTGTYEQYF

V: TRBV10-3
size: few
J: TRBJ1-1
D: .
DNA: TGTGCCATCAGCCGGGTCCGAGAGAACACTGAAGCTTTCTTT
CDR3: CAISRVRENTEAFF

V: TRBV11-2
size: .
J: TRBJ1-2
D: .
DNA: TGTGCCAGCAGCTTAGGCCGGGGGAGGGCTGCTAACTATGGCTACACCTTC
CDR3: CASSLGRGRAANYGYTF

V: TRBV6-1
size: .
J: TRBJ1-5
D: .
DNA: TGTGCCAGCAGTGACCAACGGGGTCAGCCCCAGCATTTT
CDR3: CASSDQRGQPQHF

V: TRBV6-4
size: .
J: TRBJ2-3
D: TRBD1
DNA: TGTGCCAGCAGTGTCCGGACAGGGGGCAATACGCAGTATTTT
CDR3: CASSVRTGGNTQYF

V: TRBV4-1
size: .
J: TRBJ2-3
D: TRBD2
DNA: TGCGCCAGCAGCTCCATCCTAGCGGGGCGGCGGAGAGATACGCAGTATTTT
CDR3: CASSSILAGRRRDTQYF

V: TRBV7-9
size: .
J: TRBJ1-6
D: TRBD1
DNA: TGTGCCAGCAGCTTGGGACAGGTCGCACCCCTCCACTTT
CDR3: CASSLGQVAPLHF

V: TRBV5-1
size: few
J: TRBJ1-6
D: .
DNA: TGCGCCAGCAGCTCACAGGTTAATTCACCCCTCCACTTT
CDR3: CASSSQVNSPLHF

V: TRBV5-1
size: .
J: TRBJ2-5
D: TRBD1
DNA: TGCGCCAGCAGCTTGGGGGGACAGGGTGAGACCCAGTACTTC
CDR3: CASSLGGQGETQYF

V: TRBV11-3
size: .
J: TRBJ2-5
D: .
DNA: TGTGCCAGCAGCTTAGGACAGCGAGAGACCCAGTACTTC
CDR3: CASSLGQRETQYF

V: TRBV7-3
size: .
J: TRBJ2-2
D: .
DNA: TGTGCCAGCAGCCAGGGGAGGAACACCGGGGAGCTGTTTTTT
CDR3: CASSQGRNTGELFF

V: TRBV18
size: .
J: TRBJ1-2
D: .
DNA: TGTGCCAGCTCAAACAGACAGGCCTATGGCTACACCTTC
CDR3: CASSNRQAYGYTF

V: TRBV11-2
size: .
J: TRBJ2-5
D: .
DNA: TGTGCCAGCAGCTTAGTAGACAGTCAAGAGACCCAGTACTTC
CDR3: CASSLVDSQETQYF

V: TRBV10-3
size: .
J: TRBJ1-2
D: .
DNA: TGTGCCATCAGTGAGGAAAGCTGGTATGGCTACACCTTC
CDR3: CAISEESWYGYTF

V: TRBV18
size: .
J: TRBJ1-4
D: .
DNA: TGTGCCAGCTCACGGGCCAGGGGTGAAGAAAAACTGTTTTTT
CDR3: CASSRARGEEKLFF

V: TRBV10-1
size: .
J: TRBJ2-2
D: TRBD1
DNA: TGCGCCAGCAGTGAATCCAGGGGGTGGAACACCGGGGAGCTGTTTTTT
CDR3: CASSESRGWNTGELFF

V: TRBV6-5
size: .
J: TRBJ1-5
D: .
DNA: TGTGCCAGCAGCCGTCTCGGAGGAAATCAGCCCCAGCATTTT
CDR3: CASSRLGGNQPQHF

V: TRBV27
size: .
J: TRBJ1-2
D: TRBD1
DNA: TGTGCCAGCAGTTTGAAACGTCCCGGGACAGGGTTCGGCTACACCTTC
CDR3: CASSLKRPGTGFGYTF

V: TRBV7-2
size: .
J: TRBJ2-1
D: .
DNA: TGTGCCAGCAGCCCTGTCGGACTCCTTAATGAGCAGTTCTTC
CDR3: CASSPVGLLNEQFF

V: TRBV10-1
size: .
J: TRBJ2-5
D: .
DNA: TGCGCCAGCAGCCAGGGATCCCAAGAGACCCAGTACTTC
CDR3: CASSQGSQETQYF

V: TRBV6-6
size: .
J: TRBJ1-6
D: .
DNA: TGTGCCAGTGGTTCCGATACCCTTAGCCACTTT
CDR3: CASGSDTLSHF

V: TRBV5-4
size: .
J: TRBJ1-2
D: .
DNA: TGTGCCAGCAGCGACACCGACAGGGGCTACACCTTC
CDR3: CASSDTDRGYTF

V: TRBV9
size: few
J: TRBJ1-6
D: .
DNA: TGTGCCAGCAGCCTAACGACAGATGCTAATTCACCCCTCCACTTT
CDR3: CASSLTTDANSPLHF

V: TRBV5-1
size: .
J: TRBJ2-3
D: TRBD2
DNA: TGCGCCAGCAGCTTGGCCACGGGGGGAGATACGCAGTATTTT
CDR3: CASSLATGGDTQYF

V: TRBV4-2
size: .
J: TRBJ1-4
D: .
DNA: TGTGCCAGCAGCCAAGCGGTGGGGGCAGGAGCTAATGAAAAACTGTTTTTT
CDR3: CASSQAVGAGANEKLFF

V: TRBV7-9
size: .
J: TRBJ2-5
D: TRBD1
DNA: TGTGCCAGCAGCTTAGCGGGACAGGGGAAAGAGACCCAGTACTTC
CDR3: CASSLAGQGKETQYF

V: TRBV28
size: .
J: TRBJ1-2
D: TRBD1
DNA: TGTGCCAGCAGAATTACAGGGGGAGATGGCTACACCTTC
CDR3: CASRITGGDGYTF

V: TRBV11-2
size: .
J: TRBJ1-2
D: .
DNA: TGTGCCAGCAGCGTGATGAGGGCGGGTGGCTACACCTTC
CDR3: CASSVMRAGGYTF

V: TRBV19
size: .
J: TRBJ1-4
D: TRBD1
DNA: TGTGCCAGTAGCGGGACAGGGGCCCTTAATGAAAAACTGTTTTTT
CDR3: CASSGTGALNEKLFF

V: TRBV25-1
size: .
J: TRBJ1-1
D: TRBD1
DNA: TGTGCCAGCAGTGCTACAGGGGTAATGGGAGCTTTCTTT
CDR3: CASSATGVMGAFF

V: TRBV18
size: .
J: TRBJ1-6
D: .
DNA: TGTGCCAGCTCACCGTCAGCGGCGGGCTCCTATAATTCACCCCTCCACTTT
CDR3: CASSPSAAGSYNSPLHF

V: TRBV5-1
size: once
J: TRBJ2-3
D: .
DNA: TGCGCCAGCAGCGAAGGGGTTCAAAGCACAGATACGCAGTATTTT
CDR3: CASSEGVQSTDTQYF

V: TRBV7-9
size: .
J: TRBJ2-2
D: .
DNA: TGTGCCAGCAGCTTACTGGGGGCCCCGAACACCGGGGAGCTGTTTTTT
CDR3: CASSLLGAPNTGELFF

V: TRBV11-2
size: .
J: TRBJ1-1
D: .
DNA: TGTGCCAGCAGCTTAGCGTCGGCTGCTAGCGGAGCTTTCTTT
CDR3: CASSLASAASGAFF

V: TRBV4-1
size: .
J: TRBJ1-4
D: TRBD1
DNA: TGCGCCAGCAGCCAAGTCGAATCGGGACAGGTTAAACTGTTTTTT
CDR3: CASSQVESGQVKLFF

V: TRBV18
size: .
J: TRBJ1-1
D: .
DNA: TGTGCCAGCTCACCGCTTCAGGGGATTCCTGAAGCTTTCTTT
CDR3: CASSPLQGIPEAFF

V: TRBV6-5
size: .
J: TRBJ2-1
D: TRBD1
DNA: TGTGCCAGCATTACGGACAGGGGAGGGAATGAGCAGTTCTTC
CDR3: CASITDRGGNEQFF